This entry describes one TCR beta chain. Its specificity is not known. TCRdb's table, derived via immunoSEQ multiplex PCR, lists solely in-frame clones and lacks some. Here the sample spans 100,000 to 150,000 clones, 90% being singletons. CDR1 is LGHNA and CDR2 is YSLEER in the germline V gene. The CDR3 consists of 15 residues. V was clipped by 2 bases and J by 4 bases, with 11 bases between them. The data are from a study of T cell responses to AZD1222 COVID-19 vaccine. Whole-study results and caveats: At baseline, seropositivity was found in only a handful of AZD1222 recipients. Females made up more of the donors, who were largely white British, and clonal diversity may have come out too low. The reported proportion of spike-specific TCRs targeting unmutated variant regions was nearly half.

V gene TRBV4-3 combines with J gene TRBJ2-2; no clear D. This receptor was obtained from an adult in good health. This material consisted of peripheral blood, taken on day 0 of AZD1222 vaccination. CDR3 sequence (DNA): TGCGCCAGCAGCCAACTGAGCCAAACCACCGGGGAGCTGTTTTTT. Translated, it gives CASSQLSQTTGELFF.